This is a list of T cell receptor beta chains from one sample in a study of blood T cell repertoires in COVID-19. TCRdb keeps only in-frame clones here, not all; method: immunoSEQ multiplex PCR. This table has 85,000 to 120,000 clones, around 80% appearing once. Material: peripheral blood. The receptors stem from a woman aged 60-75 years with acute or convalescent COVID-19. The CDR3 runs from the conserved cysteine through the conserved F or W. D genes are given only for firm matches. Size values are once, few and many counts, or a class for expanded clones, and some rows have none.

TRBV7-9	15	NA	TRBJ2-5	TRBD1	CASGQGAISGETQYF	TGTGCCTCGGGACAGGGGGCAATAAGCGGAGAGACCCAGTACTTC
TRBV2	13	few	TRBJ1-1	TRBD1	CASSGDRLTEAFF	TGTGCCAGCAGTGGGGACAGGCTCACTGAAGCTTTCTTT
TRBV4-1	14	once	TRBJ1-1	TRBD1	CASSQEVQGAEAFF	TGCGCCAGCAGCCAAGAAGTGCAGGGGGCTGAAGCTTTCTTT
TRBV2	14	NA	TRBJ1-1	TRBD1	CASRVQGGSTEAFF	TGTGCCAGCAGGGTACAGGGGGGAAGTACTGAAGCTTTCTTT
TRBV6-5	14	NA	TRBJ1-1	NA	CASRPPDRNTEAFF	TGTGCCAGCAGACCCCCTGACAGAAACACTGAAGCTTTCTTT
TRBV30	13	NA	TRBJ1-2	TRBD1	CAWSRAGQSGYTF	TGTGCCTGGAGCAGGGCGGGACAGTCGGGCTACACCTTC
TRBV3-1/TRBV3-2	15	NA	TRBJ2-2	NA	CASSYRTTNTGELFF	TGTGCCAGCAGCTACAGGACCACGAACACCGGGGAGCTGTTTTTT
TRBV19	14	NA	TRBJ2-2	NA	CASSIQVNTGELFF	TGTGCCAGTAGTATTCAGGTGAACACCGGGGAGCTGTTTTTT
TRBV4-2	14	NA	TRBJ1-4	TRBD1	CASSPGQGTEKLFF	TGTGCCAGCAGCCCAGGACAGGGCACTGAAAAACTGTTTTTT
TRBV2	15	NA	TRBJ1-6	TRBD1	CASTPGQGYNSPLHF	TGTGCCAGCACTCCCGGACAGGGGTATAATTCACCCCTCCACTTT
TRBV6-1	17	NA	TRBJ1-1	NA	CASSEAVGAHLNTEAFF	TGTGCCAGCAGTGAGGCAGTGGGGGCTCATCTGAACACTGAAGCTTTCTTT
TRBV6-6	13	NA	TRBJ2-7	TRBD1	CASSRDSAYEQYF	TGTGCCAGCAGCAGGGACAGCGCCTACGAGCAGTACTTC
TRBV19	15	once	TRBJ1-4	TRBD1	CASSGRTGSFEKLFF	TGTGCCAGTAGTGGACGGACAGGAAGCTTTGAAAAACTGTTTTTT
TRBV5-1	17	once	TRBJ2-5	TRBD2	CASSLGLAGARGETQYF	TGCGCCAGCAGCTTGGGACTAGCGGGGGCGCGTGGGGAGACCCAGTACTTC
TRBV19	16	NA	TRBJ2-2	TRBD1	CASSILTTGDTGELFF	TGTGCCAGTAGTATCCTAACGACAGGGGACACCGGGGAGCTGTTTTTT
TRBV18	15	once	TRBJ1-5	TRBD1	CASSGGQGLNQPQHF	TGTGCCAGCTCCGGAGGACAGGGACTCAATCAGCCCCAGCATTTT
TRBV5-1	15	NA	TRBJ2-1	TRBD2	CASSLELAGGNEQFF	TGCGCCAGCAGCTTGGAACTAGCGGGCGGCAATGAGCAGTTCTTC
TRBV14	15	NA	TRBJ1-2	TRBD1	CASSQDWTGYGGYTF	TGTGCCAGCAGCCAAGACTGGACAGGGTATGGTGGCTACACCTTC
TRBV2	14	NA	TRBJ1-5	TRBD1	CASRSTGGGWPQHF	TGTGCCAGCAGGTCTACAGGGGGCGGGTGGCCCCAGCATTTT
TRBV19	16	NA	TRBJ1-6	NA	CASSIGRSAYNSPLHF	TGTGCCAGTAGTATCGGTCGCAGCGCCTATAATTCACCCCTCCACTTT
TRBV18	15	once	TRBJ1-3	NA	CASSPRGSSGNTIYF	TGTGCCAGCTCACCAAGGGGGAGCTCTGGAAACACCATATATTTT
TRBV3-1/TRBV3-2	13	once	TRBJ2-5	NA	CASSQIYGETQYF	TGTGCCAGCAGCCAAATCTACGGAGAGACCCAGTACTTC
TRBV6-5	15	NA	TRBJ2-1	NA	CASSRPGQVNNEQFF	TGTGCCAGCAGTCGTCCGGGACAAGTCAACAATGAGCAGTTCTTC
TRBV9	13	few	TRBJ1-2	NA	CASSVVGGYGYTF	TGTGCCAGCAGCGTAGTAGGGGGCTATGGCTACACCTTC
TRBV3-1/TRBV3-2	14	NA	TRBJ1-2	NA	CASSQVRERGGYTF	TGTGCCAGCAGCCAAGTAAGGGAACGGGGTGGCTACACCTTC
TRBV3-1/TRBV3-2	14	NA	TRBJ2-7	NA	CASSQAPQGSEQYF	TGTGCCAGCAGCCAAGCCCCCCAGGGGAGCGAGCAGTACTTC
TRBV3-1/TRBV3-2	14	NA	TRBJ2-1	NA	CASSQGSLYNEQFF	TGTGCCAGCAGCCAAGGTTCCCTATACAATGAGCAGTTCTTC
TRBV28	15	few	TRBJ1-1	NA	CASGNPGTTNTEAFF	TGTGCCAGCGGAAATCCCGGGACAACGAACACTGAAGCTTTCTTT
TRBV6-5	15	NA	TRBJ1-6	NA	CASSPTGPGNSPLHF	TGTGCCAGCAGTCCCACAGGGCCGGGTAATTCACCCCTCCACTTT
TRBV6-5	15	NA	TRBJ1-1	TRBD1	CASSSRTGANTEAFF	TGTGCCAGCAGTAGTAGGACAGGAGCGAACACTGAAGCTTTCTTT
TRBV2	14	NA	TRBJ1-2	TRBD1	CASSEGQGASGYTF	TGTGCCAGCAGTGAGGGACAGGGGGCGAGCGGCTACACCTTC
TRBV6-5	13	NA	TRBJ1-4	TRBD1	CASSSDRGEKLFF	TGTGCCAGCAGTTCCGACAGGGGTGAAAAACTGTTTTTT
TRBV3-1/TRBV3-2	18	NA	TRBJ2-1	TRBD2	CASSSTTASGGGSNEQFF	TGTGCCAGCAGCTCAACAACGGCTAGCGGGGGTGGTAGCAATGAGCAGTTCTTC
TRBV3-1/TRBV3-2	17	NA	TRBJ1-5	TRBD1	CASSPPGQGGLHQPQHF	TGTGCCAGCAGCCCCCCCGGACAGGGTGGTCTGCATCAGCCCCAGCATTTT
TRBV6-5	15	NA	TRBJ1-4	TRBD1	CASSYPTGQAEKLFF	TGTGCCAGCAGTTACCCGACAGGGCAGGCTGAAAAACTGTTTTTT
TRBV3-1/TRBV3-2	15	NA	TRBJ2-3	NA	CASSHLTAVTDTQYF	TGTGCCAGCAGCCACCTCACCGCAGTCACAGATACGCAGTATTTT
TRBV6-5	15	NA	TRBJ1-1	NA	CASGSGRQPLTEAFF	TGTGCCAGCGGATCCGGAAGACAGCCACTCACTGAAGCTTTCTTT
TRBV5-1	14	NA	TRBJ1-2	NA	CATSGGPTLDGYTF	TGCGCCACGTCGGGGGGGCCCACGCTGGATGGCTACACCTTC
TRBV19	14	once	TRBJ1-1	NA	CASTATGGRTEAFF	TGTGCCAGTACCGCGACCGGAGGGAGGACTGAAGCTTTCTTT